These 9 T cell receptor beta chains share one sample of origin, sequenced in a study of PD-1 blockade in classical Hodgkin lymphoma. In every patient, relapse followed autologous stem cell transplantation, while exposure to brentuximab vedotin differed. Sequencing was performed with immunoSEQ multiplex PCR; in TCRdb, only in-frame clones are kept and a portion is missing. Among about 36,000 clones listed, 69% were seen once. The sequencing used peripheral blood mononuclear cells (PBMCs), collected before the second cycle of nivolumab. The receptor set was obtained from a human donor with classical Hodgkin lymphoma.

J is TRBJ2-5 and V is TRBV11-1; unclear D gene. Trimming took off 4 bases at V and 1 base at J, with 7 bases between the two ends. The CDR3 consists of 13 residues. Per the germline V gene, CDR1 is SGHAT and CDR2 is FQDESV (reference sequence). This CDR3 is CASSSQTQETQYF. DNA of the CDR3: TGTGCCAGCAGCTCCCAGACCCAAGAGACCCAGTACTTC.

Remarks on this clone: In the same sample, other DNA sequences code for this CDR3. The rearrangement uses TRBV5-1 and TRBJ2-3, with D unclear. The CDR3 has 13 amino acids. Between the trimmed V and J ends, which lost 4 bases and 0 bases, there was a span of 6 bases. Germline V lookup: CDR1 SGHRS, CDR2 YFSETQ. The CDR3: CASSGPSTDTQYF. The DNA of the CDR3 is TGCGCCAGCAGCGGGCCTAGCACAGATACGCAGTATTTT.

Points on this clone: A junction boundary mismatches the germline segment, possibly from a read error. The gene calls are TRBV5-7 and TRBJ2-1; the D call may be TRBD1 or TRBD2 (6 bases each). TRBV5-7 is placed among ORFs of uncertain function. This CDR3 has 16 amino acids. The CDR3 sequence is CASSLWGDDRYNEQFF. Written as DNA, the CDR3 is TGCGCCAGCAGCTTGTGGGGGGATGACAGGTACAATGAGCAGTTCTTC.

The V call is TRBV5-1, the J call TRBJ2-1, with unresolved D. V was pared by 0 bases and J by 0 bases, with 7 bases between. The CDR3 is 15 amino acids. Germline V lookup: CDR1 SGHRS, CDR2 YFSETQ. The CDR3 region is CASSLGAGSYNEQFF. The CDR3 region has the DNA TGCGCCAGCAGCTTGGGGGCAGGCTCCTACAATGAGCAGTTCTTC.

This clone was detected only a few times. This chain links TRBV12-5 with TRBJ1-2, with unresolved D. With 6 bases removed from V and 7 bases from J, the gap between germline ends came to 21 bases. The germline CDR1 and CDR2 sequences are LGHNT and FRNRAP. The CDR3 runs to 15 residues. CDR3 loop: CASGPLEEGTGGYTF. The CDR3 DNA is TGTGCTAGTGGGCCACTCGAAGAGGGTACCGGTGGCTACACCTTC. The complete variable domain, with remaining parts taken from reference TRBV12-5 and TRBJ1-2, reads DARVTQTPRHKVTEMGQEVTMRCQPILGHNTVFWYRQTMMQGLELLAYFRNRAPLDDSGMPKDRFSAEMPDATLATLKIQPSEPRDSAVYFCASGPLEEGTGGYTFGSGTRLTVV.

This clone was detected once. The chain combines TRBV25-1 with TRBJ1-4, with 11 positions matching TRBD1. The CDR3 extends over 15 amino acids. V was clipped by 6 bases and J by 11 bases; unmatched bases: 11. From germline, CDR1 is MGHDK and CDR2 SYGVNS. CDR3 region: CASRSMGQGERKLFF. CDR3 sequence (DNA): TGTGCCAGCAGATCCATGGGACAGGGGGAACGGAAACTGTTTTTT.

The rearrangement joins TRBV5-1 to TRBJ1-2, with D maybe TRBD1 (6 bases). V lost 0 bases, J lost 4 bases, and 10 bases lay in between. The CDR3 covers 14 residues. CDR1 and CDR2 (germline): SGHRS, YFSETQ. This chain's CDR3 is CASSLDRVGYGYTF. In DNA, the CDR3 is TGCGCCAGCAGCTTGGACAGGGTCGGCTATGGCTACACCTTC.

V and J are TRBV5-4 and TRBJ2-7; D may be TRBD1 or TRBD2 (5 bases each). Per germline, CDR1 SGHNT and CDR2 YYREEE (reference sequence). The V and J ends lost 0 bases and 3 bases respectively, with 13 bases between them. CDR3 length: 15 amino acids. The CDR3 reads CASSLGGDANYEQYF. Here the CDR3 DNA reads TGTGCCAGCAGCTTGGGAGGGGACGCGAACTACGAGCAGTACTTC.

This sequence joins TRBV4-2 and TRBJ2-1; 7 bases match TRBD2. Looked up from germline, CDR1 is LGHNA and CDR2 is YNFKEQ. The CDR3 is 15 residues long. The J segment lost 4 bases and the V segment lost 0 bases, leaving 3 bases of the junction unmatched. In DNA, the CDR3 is TGTGCCAGCAGCCAAGAGAGCGGGAAGTACAATGAGCAGTTCTTC. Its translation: CASSQESGKYNEQFF.